A single sample gave rise to the 20 T cell receptor beta chains below, sequenced in a study of blood T cell repertoires in COVID-19. TCRdb's copy holds only in-frame clones and misses some; the assay was immunoSEQ multiplex PCR. Here the sample spans some 120,000 clones, 82% being singletons. The sample taken for sequencing was peripheral blood. The receptor set was obtained from an older man with acute or convalescent COVID-19.

This chain uses TRBV12-3 or TRBV12-4 with TRBJ1-2; weak D call: TRBD1 (5 bases). This CDR3 is 12 amino acids long. The V end was cut by 5 bases, the J end by 7 bases, with 11 bases between. The CDR3 sequence is CASSHSGGGYTF. In DNA, the CDR3 is TGTGCCAGCAGTCATTCGGGGGGTGGCTACACCTTC.

This clone was seen a few times. The gene calls are TRBV28 and TRBJ2-6, with D maybe TRBD1 (6 bases). Germline V gene data show CDR1 as MDHEN and CDR2 as SYDVKM. This CDR3 is built from 17 residues. V gave up 2 bases and J gave up 3 bases, with 14 bases separating them. CDR3 residues: CASSLTGRVRGANVLTF. CDR3 DNA sequence: TGTGCCAGCAGTTTAACAGGGCGGGTGCGTGGGGCCAACGTCCTGACTTTC.

The rearrangement joins TRBV27 to TRBJ1-2; 8 bases fit TRBD1. V shed 3 bases and J 2 bases; nucleotides not matched to a gene: 11. CDR1 and CDR2 from the germline V gene are MNHEY and SMNVEV (reference sequence). This CDR3 region has 17 residues. CDR3 bases: TGTGCCAGCAGTTTTATGAGACAGGGGTATAGGAACTATGGCTACACCTTC. Its translation: CASSFMRQGYRNYGYTF.

This sequence joins TRBV5-4 and TRBJ2-6, with TRBD2 as a possible D gene (7 bases). CDR3 length: 16 residues. Trimming took 4 bases from V and 0 from J, leaving 11 bases between them. Germline loops: CDR1 SGHNT, CDR2 YYREEE (reference sequence). CDR3 loop: CASSEGGDSGANVLTF. In DNA form, the CDR3 reads TGTGCCAGCAGCGAAGGGGGGGACTCTGGGGCCAACGTCCTGACTTTC.

The J gene is TRBJ2-2, the V gene TRBV6-5, with D maybe TRBD2 (5 bases). Per germline, CDR1 MNHEY and CDR2 SVGAGI. The CDR3 totals 13 residues. The V and J ends lost 7 bases and 0 bases respectively, with 6 bases between them. DNA for the CDR3: TGTGCCAGCAAGGACTCGAACACCGGGGAGCTGTTTTTT. This gives the protein CASKDSNTGELFF.

This chain uses TRBV2 with TRBJ2-1, with 8 bases aligning to TRBD1. The CDR3 is made up of 13 amino acids. V dropped 9 bases and J dropped 6; count of bases not matched to a gene: 7. The germline CDR1 and CDR2 sequences are SNHLY and FYNNEI. This CDR3 reads CARRDRGVNEQFF. The DNA of the CDR3 is TGTGCCAGACGAGACAGGGGTGTCAATGAGCAGTTCTTC.

CDR3 amino acids: CASSIGLAGGRTGELFF. As DNA, the CDR3 is TGTGCCAGTAGTATAGGACTAGCGGGGGGCAGGACCGGGGAGCTGTTTTTT. J is TRBJ2-2 and V is TRBV19, with 13 bases that match TRBD2. Germline V gene data show CDR1 as LNHDA and CDR2 as SQIVND (reference sequence). V was pared by 1 base and J by 5 bases, with 4 bases of the junction left unmatched. The CDR3 is 17 residues long. The complete variable domain, with remaining parts taken from reference TRBV19 and TRBJ2-2, reads DGGITQSPKYLFRKEGQNVTLSCEQNLNHDAMYWYRQDPGQGLRLIYYSQIVNDFQKGDIAEGYSVSREKKESFPLTVTSAQKNPTAFYLCASSIGLAGGRTGELFFGEGSRLTVL.

This clone was observed a single time. The chain is built from TRBV5-6 and TRBJ2-2, with 9 bases fitting TRBD1. This CDR3 contains 17 residues. Germline V gene sequence: CDR1 SGHDT, CDR2 YYEEEE. Trimming took 5 bases from V and 3 from J; bases not matched to a gene: 11. DNA of the CDR3: TGTGCCAGCAGGCAACGGACAGGGGTGGTGTACACCGGGGAGCTGTTTTTT. Translation: CASRQRTGVVYTGELFF.

V is TRBV5-8 and J is TRBJ2-7, with 7 bases that match TRBD1. The CDR3 totals 15 residues. With V trimmed by 2 bases and J by 4 bases, 9 bases remained unmatched. Germline CDR1 reads SGHTS; CDR2 reads YDEGEE. DNA of the CDR3: TGTGCCAGCAGCTTACCATCCGGGACAGAGTACGAGCAGTACTTC. Its protein is CASSLPSGTEYEQYF. The full variable domain, with the rest looked up from reference TRBV5-8 and TRBJ2-7, is EAGVTQSPTHLIKTRGQQATLRCSPISGHTSVYWYQQALGLGLQFLLWYDEGEERNRGNFPPRFSGRQFPNYSSELNVNALELEDSALYLCASSLPSGTEYEQYFGPGTRLTVT.

This rearrangement joins TRBV3-1 (or the pseudogene TRBV3-2) to TRBJ2-7; 15 positions match TRBD2. Germline V gene lookup returns CDR1 LGHDT and CDR2 YNNKEL (reference sequence). There are 17 residues in the CDR3. The V and J ends lost 3 bases and 5 bases, in that order; junction bases with no gene match: 8. The CDR3 here is CASSQGLAGGSRNEQYF. The CDR3 region has the DNA TGTGCCAGCAGCCAGGGACTAGCGGGAGGATCCAGAAACGAGCAGTACTTC.

The sample holds one count of this clone. This chain connects TRBV18 to TRBJ2-1; D uncertain. Germline V lookup: CDR1 KGHSH, CDR2 LQKENI. Trimming took off 3 bases at V and 0 bases at J, with 9 bases between the two ends. This CDR3 has 15 residues. In DNA form, the CDR3 reads TGTGCCAGCTCACCCTACCGAAGCTCCTACAATGAGCAGTTCTTC. Amino acid sequence: CASSPYRSSYNEQFF.

V is TRBV5-4 and J is TRBJ2-1, with 7 bases lining up with TRBD2. Looked up from germline, CDR1 is SGHNT and CDR2 is YYREEE (reference sequence). V dropped 5 bases and J dropped 3; count of bases not matched to a gene: 5. CDR3 size: 14 residues. The CDR3 coding sequence is TGTGCCAGCAGTGGAGCGGGATACTACAATGAGCAGTTCTTC. Translation: CASSGAGYYNEQFF.

J is TRBJ2-3 and V is TRBV27, with TRBD1 identical over 10 bases. Germline V lookup: CDR1 MNHEY, CDR2 SMNVEV (reference sequence). This CDR3 is built from 17 residues. After removal of 2 bases from V and 5 bases from J, the junction contained 10 bases not matched to a gene. CDR3 DNA sequence: TGTGCCAGCAGTTTACTTAGGACAGGGGGTTTCGAAGATACGCAGTATTTT. It yields the protein CASSLLRTGGFEDTQYF.

This chain joins TRBV19 and TRBJ1-5; no clear D gene. This CDR3 has 13 residues. Germline V gene data show CDR1 as LNHDA and CDR2 as SQIVND (reference sequence). Trimming pared 4 bases from V and 4 bases from J, leaving 8 bases between. CDR3 sequence: CASSTDWNQPQHF. The CDR3 DNA reads as TGTGCCAGTAGTACGGACTGGAATCAGCCCCAGCATTTT.

The chain employs TRBV7-2 and TRBJ2-2; 10 positions agree with TRBD2. The germline V gene has CDR1 SGHTA and CDR2 FQGNSA. Trimming at V came to 6 bases and at J to 6 bases, leaving 7 bases not matched to a gene. The CDR3 has 15 amino acids. CDR3 loop: CASRSGRALAGELFF. The CDR3 DNA follows: TGTGCCAGCAGAAGCGGGAGGGCCTTGGCCGGGGAGCTGTTTTTT.

The chain couples TRBV7-3 to TRBJ2-3; possibly TRBD1 for D (6 bases). This CDR3 has 14 residues. V lost 5 bases and J lost 4, with 13 bases in between. Germline V CDR1 and CDR2: SGHTA, FQGTGA. CDR3: CASSPAGAADTQYF. The DNA for the CDR3 is TGTGCCAGCAGCCCTGCAGGGGCGGCAGATACGCAGTATTTT.

This clone was seen more than once but under ten times. The V and J genes are TRBV6-5 and TRBJ2-7; possible D gene TRBD2, 6 bases. The CDR3 covers 14 residues. CDR1 is MNHEY and CDR2 is SVGAGI in the germline V gene. V lost 1 base and J lost 3, with 10 bases in between. The CDR3 bases are TGTGCCAGCAGTTACTTCGGGAGCGTCTACGAGCAGTACTTC. Protein: CASSYFGSVYEQYF.

The chain recombines TRBV5-1 with TRBJ2-5; D may be TRBD1 (5 bases). The CDR3 length is 13 residues. The V end was cut by 4 bases, the J end by 2 bases, with 9 bases between. Looked up from germline, CDR1 is SGHRS and CDR2 is YFSETQ. The CDR3 protein is CASSPQGQETQYF. In DNA form, the CDR3 reads TGCGCCAGCAGCCCGCAGGGACAAGAGACCCAGTACTTC. The full variable domain, in which reference TRBV5-1 and TRBJ2-5 provide the parts outside the CDR3, is KAGVTQTPRYLIKTRGQQVTLSCSPISGHRSVSWYQQTPGQGLQFLFEYFSETQRNKGNFPGRFSGRQFSNSRSEMNVSTLELGDSALYLCASSPQGQETQYFGPGTRLLVL.

This clone was recorded a few times. The chain recombines TRBV30 with TRBJ1-2, with D maybe TRBD1 (6 bases). V was pared by 4 bases and J by 5 bases, with 11 bases between. Germline V gives CDR1 GTSNPN, CDR2 SVGIG (reference sequence). CDR3 size: 12 residues. CDR3 sequence: CAWTQGSYGYTF. Written as DNA, the CDR3 is TGTGCCTGGACACAGGGATCTTATGGCTACACCTTC.

This chain uses TRBV2 with TRBJ1-2; unclear D gene. In germline, CDR1 is SNHLY, CDR2 FYNNEI. Trimming cost V 4 bases and J 8 bases, with 8 bases left between them. The CDR3 length is 11 residues. DNA of the CDR3: TGTGCCAGCAGTGCCGGGTCGGGCTACACCTTC. This sequence encodes CASSAGSGYTF.